What follows describes a single TCR beta chain. The antigen remains undetermined. CD45RA+ naive and CD45RA-negative memory subsets were separated from CD4+ cells. This sample is drawn from a study of shared clonotypes between healthy human individuals. V lost 3 bases and J lost 0, with 9 bases in between. Germline-derived CDR1 and CDR2 are GTSNPN and SVGIG (reference sequence). This CDR3 has 14 residues. Findings and limits, study-wide: It was the non-shared clonotypes that had lower generation probabilities than clonotypes shared by all four donors.

Clones were sequenced by immunoSEQ multiplex PCR, and TCRdb holds only the in-frame ones, with some missing. This table holds 650,000 to 750,000 clones, 72% found once. The chain employs TRBV30 and TRBJ1-3; tentative D call: TRBD1 (5 bases). The sequenced material came from memory CD4+ T cells sorted from blood. Regarding subset: CD45RA-negative fraction. This clonotype was obtained from a woman in her twenties or thirties in good health. CDR3 residues: CAWRGALSGNTIYF. The CDR3 coding sequence is TGTGCCTGGAGAGGGGCTCTCTCTGGAAACACCATATATTTT.